This T cell receptor beta chain is drawn from a study of human T cells and chemical hapten exposure. Overall study: Upper-back patch tests with 0.01% DPC were read at 6 days. Study-wide results and limits: Compared to controls, expanded TCRs made significantly more large clusters of similar CDR3s.

Sample time point: patch test 1, 2 weeks after DPC sensitization. Noted treatment: therapeutic diphenylcyclopropenone sensitization with weekly scalp DPC. CDR3 length: 15 residues. V was pared by 6 bases and J by 2 bases, with 16 bases between. Germline V lookup: CDR1 DFQATT, CDR2 SNEGSKA (reference sequence). TCRdb fed the RACE reads into MiXCR, producing one record per CDR3 protein. Of just under 350,000 distinct CDR3 sequences in the sample, approximately 6.3% were seen once. In its sample, this clonotype was seen a few times. Its specificity is unknown. The V gene is TRBV20-1, the J gene TRBJ2-2, with a tentative D call TRBD1 (6 bases). Source: whole blood, taken in connection with sensitization to the hapten diphenylcyclopropenone (DPC). The clonotype comes from a woman under 30 with alopecia areata. Some clones in this sample may be carry-over from other donors' samples. CDR3 loop: CSATNPRGNTGELFF. The CDR3 nucleotides are TGCAGTGCCACCAACCCCAGGGGTAACACCGGGGAGCTGTTTTTT.